This T cell receptor beta chain was captured by sequencing in a study of T cell repertoires in cytomegalovirus infection. On the study more broadly: Recently described HLA-C-restricted plus well-studied HLA-B-restricted CMV epitopes were used.

In the case of this clonotype: The antigen is not known. A junction end diverges from the germline sequence, so it may reflect a read error.

Whole-study findings and limits: Predominance within the ex vivo response was attributable to HLA-C-restricted CMV-specific TCR beta clonotypes.

The CDR3 is made up of 15 amino acids. Germline V gives CDR1 SEHNR, CDR2 FQNEAQ (reference sequence). In TCRdb, the reads were re-called with MiXCR into one record per CDR3 protein. The profile shows 650,000 to 900,000 distinct CDR3 sequences, almost 30% of them singletons. The rearrangement links TRBV7-9 to TRBJ2-5, with D possibly being TRBD2 (6 bases). This TCR was recovered from a human donor in good health (CMV status not recorded). Some clones in this sample may be carry-over from other donors' samples. The specimen was cultured CD8+ T cells from PBMCs, collected from culture after CMV antigen stimulation. The CDR3 spells CASSPGTGERKTQYF. CDR3 coding DNA: TGTGCTAGCAGCCCCGGGACTGGGGAGCGGAAGACCCAGTACTTC.